The clone carrying this T cell receptor beta chain came up a few times. What it recognizes is unknown. As originally analysed: After removing out-of-frame reads, approximately 2 million distinct TCRbeta sequences remained. The table came from immunoSEQ multiplex PCR; TCRdb's copy has only in-frame clones and leaves some out. V, J and clone size reflect that table, while D and trimming were determined from the DNA. The sample shows 40,000 to 50,000 clones, around 78% of them seen only once. The CDR3 sequence is 14 residues long. V lost 0 bases to trimming and J lost 6 bases, with 11 bases between them. Germline CDR1 and CDR2: SGHNT and YYREEE (reference sequence). This record belongs to a study of memory CD4+ T cells and cytomegalovirus serostatus. Study details: Of the healthy Belgian adults, several were CMV seropositive and fewer than 30 seronegative.

The sort gate was single viable CD3+CD4+CD8-CD45RO+ cells for memory CD4+ T cells. Study-wide points: About 40% of the roughly 160 known CMV-associated TCRbeta sequences appeared in CD4+ memory. Suggested: most of the CMV-linked TCR signature lies in CD4+ memory cells.

The V gene is TRBV5-4, the J gene TRBJ2-3; tentative D call: TRBD2 (6 bases). This TCR came from an adult in good health and CMV-seronegative. The specimen sequenced was memory CD4+ T cells from blood. CDR3 in DNA: TGTGCCAGCAGCTTGGCCTGGGGGAGGGATACGCAGTATTTT. Residues: CASSLAWGRDTQYF.